This TCR beta chain was observed in a study of cytomegalovirus exposure and HLA in healthy donors. Study overall: A prior analysis found 95 million to 140 million unique TCR beta sequences from 150 million to 200 million T cells.

The PCR ran on 60 Vbeta and 13 Jbeta primers. Measured with immunoSEQ multiplex PCR; TCRdb has only the in-frame clones, and not every one. The table shows about 200,000 clones, with around four fifths occurring only once. Notes on this clone: Its cognate antigen is unknown.

V lost 0 bases to trimming and J lost 3 bases, with 8 bases between them. Germline loops: CDR1 LNHNV, CDR2 YYDKDF (reference sequence). This CDR3 has 14 amino acids. Findings and caveats of the study: Several of the most significant clusters appeared, in a later analysis, to be linked to common viral pathogens.

Source material: PBMCs. This rearrangement joins TRBV15 to TRBJ1-2, with D tentatively TRBD1 (5 bases). This sequence was found in a woman in her thirties or forties in good health and CMV-seronegative. The CDR3: CATSRETGDYGYTF. For the CDR3, the DNA is TGTGCCACCAGCAGAGAAACAGGAGACTATGGCTACACCTTC.